This T cell receptor beta chain was retrieved from a study of cytomegalovirus exposure and HLA in healthy donors. CDR1 and CDR2 from the germline V gene are SGDLS and YYNGEE. The CDR3 runs 12 residues. V lost 5 bases and J lost 4, with 6 bases in between. This clone appeared a single time. The PCR had 60 Vbeta and 13 Jbeta primers. Method: immunoSEQ multiplex PCR; TCRdb's copy keeps in-frame clones and lacks some. The sample has about 180,000 clones; roughly 80% are singletons. Input material: PBMCs. This chain uses TRBV9 with TRBJ2-2; no firm D call. The sequence was collected from a male donor in good health and CMV-seronegative. CDR3 in DNA: TGTGCCAGCAGACAGTCCACCGGGGAGCTGTTTTTT. It codes for CASRQSTGELFF.